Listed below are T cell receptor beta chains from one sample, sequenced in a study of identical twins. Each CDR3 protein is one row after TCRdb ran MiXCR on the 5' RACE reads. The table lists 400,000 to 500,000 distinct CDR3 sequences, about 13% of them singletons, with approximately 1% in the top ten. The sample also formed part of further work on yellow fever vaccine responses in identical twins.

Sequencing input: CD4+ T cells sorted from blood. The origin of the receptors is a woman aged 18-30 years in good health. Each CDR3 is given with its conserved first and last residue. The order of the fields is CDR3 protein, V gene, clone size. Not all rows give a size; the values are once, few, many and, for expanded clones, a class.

CASSFSEASYEQYF TRBV28 many
CASSLGRQNYEQYF TRBV7-8 few
CASIRTQSPTGELFF TRBV6-1 NA
CASSPSGGAAIQYF TRBV6-2/TRBV6-3 NA
CASSSPAGQGYEQFF TRBV12-3/TRBV12-4 NA
CASSSPGLAGHEQFF TRBV7-8 many
CSVGHTNTGELFF TRBV29-1 many
CASSSGTSGMNTGELFF TRBV7-8 many
CASSLAGEGKSPLHF TRBV5-1 many
CASSLSRGRTGELFF TRBV12-3/TRBV12-4 NA
CASSGAGDTGELFF TRBV9 NA
CASSIGNTIYF TRBV12-3/TRBV12-4 few
CATSDPGLAAYEQYF TRBV24-1 NA
CASRKTGSSYEQYF TRBV6-1 NA